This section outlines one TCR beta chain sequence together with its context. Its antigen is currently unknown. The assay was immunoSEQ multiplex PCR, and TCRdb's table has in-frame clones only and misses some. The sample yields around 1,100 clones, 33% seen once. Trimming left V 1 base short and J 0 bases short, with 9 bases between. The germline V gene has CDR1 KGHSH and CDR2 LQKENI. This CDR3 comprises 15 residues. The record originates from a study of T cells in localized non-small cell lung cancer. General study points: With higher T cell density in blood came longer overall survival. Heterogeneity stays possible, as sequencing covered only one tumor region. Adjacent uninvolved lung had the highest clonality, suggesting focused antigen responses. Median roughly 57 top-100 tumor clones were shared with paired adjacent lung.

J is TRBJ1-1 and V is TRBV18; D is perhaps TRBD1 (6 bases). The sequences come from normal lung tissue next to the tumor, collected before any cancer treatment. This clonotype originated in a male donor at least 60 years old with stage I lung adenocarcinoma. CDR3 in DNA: TGTGCCAGCTCACCACTTGACAGGATGAACACTGAAGCTTTCTTT. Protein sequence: CASSPLDRMNTEAFF.